This T cell receptor (beta chain) was sequenced for a study of beta chain features in type 1 diabetes. General study results and limits: TCRB repertoires of naive, central memory and Treg cells appeared more similar among patients than among healthy donors. Insertion counts at VDJ junctions were lower in type 1 diabetes patients, who also showed more deletions there.

In its sample, this clone was seen a few times. No antigen is known for it. Reverse transcribing all isolated RNA meant expressed TCRB transcripts were sequenced. TCRdb keeps only in-frame clones here, not all; method: immunoSEQ multiplex PCR. This sample yields hundreds of thousands of clones, of which around 15% are seen a single time; approximately 6.7% belongs to the top ten. The germline V gene encodes CDR1 LNHDA and CDR2 SQIVND (reference sequence). The CDR3 is 14 amino acids. The V end lost 8 bases, the J end lost 3 bases, and 15 bases lay between the germline ends. The gene calls are TRBV19 and TRBJ2-3, with D possibly matching TRBD1 (6 bases). This receptor was obtained from a man aged 25 to 40 in good health. The sequencing sample was made of central memory CD4+ T cells from blood. The CDR3 bases are TGTGCCAGTCAACAGGGTAGAAAGACAGATACGCAGTATTTT. The encoded protein is CASQQGRKTDTQYF.